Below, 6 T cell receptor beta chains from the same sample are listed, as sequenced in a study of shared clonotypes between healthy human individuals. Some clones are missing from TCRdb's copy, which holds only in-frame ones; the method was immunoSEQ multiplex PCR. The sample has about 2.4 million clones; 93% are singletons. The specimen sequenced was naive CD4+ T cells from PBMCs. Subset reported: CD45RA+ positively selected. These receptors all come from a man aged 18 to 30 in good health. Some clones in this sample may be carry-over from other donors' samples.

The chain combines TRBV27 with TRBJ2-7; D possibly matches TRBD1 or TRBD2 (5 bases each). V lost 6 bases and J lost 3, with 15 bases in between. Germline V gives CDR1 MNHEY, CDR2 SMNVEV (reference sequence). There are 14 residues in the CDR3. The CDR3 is CASSRDPGYYEQYF. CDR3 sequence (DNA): TGTGCCAGCAGCCGGGACCCGGGGTACTACGAGCAGTACTTC.

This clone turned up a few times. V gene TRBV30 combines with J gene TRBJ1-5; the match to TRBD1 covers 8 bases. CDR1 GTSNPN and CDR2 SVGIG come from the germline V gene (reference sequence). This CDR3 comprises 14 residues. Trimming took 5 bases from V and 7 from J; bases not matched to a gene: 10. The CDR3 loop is CAWAGQGRIQPQHF. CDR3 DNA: TGTGCCTGGGCTGGACAGGGAAGAATCCAGCCCCAGCATTTT.

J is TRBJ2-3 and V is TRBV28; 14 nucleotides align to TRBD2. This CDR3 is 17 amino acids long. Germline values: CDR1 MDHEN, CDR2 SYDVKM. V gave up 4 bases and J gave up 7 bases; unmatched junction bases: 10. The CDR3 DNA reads TGTGCCAGCAGTTCCACCAAGACTAGCGGGAGGGGCTATACGCAGTATTTT. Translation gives CASSSTKTSGRGYTQYF.

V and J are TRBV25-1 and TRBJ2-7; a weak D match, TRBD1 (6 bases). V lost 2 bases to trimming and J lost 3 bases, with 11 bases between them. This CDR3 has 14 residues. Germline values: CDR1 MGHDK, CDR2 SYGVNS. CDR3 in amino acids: CASSETPQGYEQYF. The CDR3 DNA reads TGTGCCAGCAGTGAAACCCCACAGGGCTACGAGCAGTACTTC.

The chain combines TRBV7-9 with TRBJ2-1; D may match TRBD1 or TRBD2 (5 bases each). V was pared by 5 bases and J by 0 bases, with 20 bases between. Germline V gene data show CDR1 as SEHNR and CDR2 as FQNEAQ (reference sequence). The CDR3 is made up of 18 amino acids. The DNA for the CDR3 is TGTGCCAGCAGCCAAAGTTGGGGCGGGCCCAGCTCCTACAATGAGCAGTTCTTC. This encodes CASSQSWGGPSSYNEQFF.

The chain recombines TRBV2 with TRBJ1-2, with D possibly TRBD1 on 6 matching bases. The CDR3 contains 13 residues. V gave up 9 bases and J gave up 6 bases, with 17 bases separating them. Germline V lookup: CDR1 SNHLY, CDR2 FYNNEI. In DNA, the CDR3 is TGTGCCAGTACCGCGGTGGGGGGCGATGGCTACACCTTC. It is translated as CASTAVGGDGYTF.